This T cell receptor beta chain originates from a study of control samples from healthy donors and cancer patients. Sequencing was performed with immunoSEQ multiplex PCR; in TCRdb, only in-frame clones are kept and a portion is missing. The sample lists tens of thousands of clones, approximately 94% occurring once. Trimming pared 6 bases from V and 5 bases from J, leaving 2 bases between. There are 9 residues in the CDR3. Per germline, CDR1 SQVTM and CDR2 ANQGSEA. This receptor was taken from a woman under 30 in good health. Sequencing was performed on blood. The V call is TRBV29-1, the J call TRBJ2-1; D is ambiguous. CDR3 sequence: CSVDNEQFF. The CDR3, as DNA: TGCAGCGTAGACAATGAGCAGTTCTTC.